Following are 16 T cell receptor beta chains from one sample sequenced in a study of cytomegalovirus exposure and HLA in healthy donors. The PCR made use of 60 Vbeta and 13 Jbeta primers. The table came from immunoSEQ multiplex PCR; TCRdb's copy has only in-frame clones and leaves some out. The sample lists 150,000 or so clones; approximately 80% were seen once. Sequencing was carried out using PBMCs. These TCRs come from a male donor in good health and CMV-seronegative.

V gene TRBV18 combines with J gene TRBJ1-3; 9 nucleotides line up with TRBD1. J was trimmed by 5 bases and V by 2 bases; bases with no gene match: 13. From germline, CDR1 is KGHSH and CDR2 LQKENI. This CDR3 is built from 18 residues. The CDR3 DNA reads as TGTGCCAGCTCACCAGAGACAGGGGGATACTCTCTGAGAAACACCATATATTTT. This translates into CASSPETGGYSLRNTIYF.

This rearrangement joins TRBV19 to TRBJ2-5; D possibly corresponds to TRBD1 (6 bases). Trimming shortened V by 6 bases and J by 2 bases, and 10 bases separated the two germline ends. Germline V gene data show CDR1 as LNHDA and CDR2 as SQIVND (reference sequence). This CDR3 has 13 amino acids. In nucleotides, the CDR3 is TGTGCCAGTAGCCCGACAGGTCAAGAGACCCAGTACTTC. This gives the protein CASSPTGQETQYF.

V and J are TRBV6-5 and TRBJ2-3, with D tentatively TRBD1 (5 bases). Germline V gene lookup returns CDR1 MNHEY and CDR2 SVGAGI. This CDR3 spans 16 amino acids. Trimming took 0 bases from V and 0 from J, leaving 10 bases between them. As DNA, the CDR3 is TGTGCCAGCAGTTACTCGCAGGGCTCGAGCACAGATACGCAGTATTTT. Its protein is CASSYSQGSSTDTQYF.

This clone was seen more than once but under ten times. The chain couples TRBV13 to TRBJ2-1; 7 positions agree with TRBD1. Germline lookup yields CDR1 PRHDT and CDR2 FYEKMQ (reference sequence). V was clipped by 7 bases and J by 12 bases; unmatched bases: 21. The CDR3 spans 16 residues. The DNA for the CDR3 is TGTGCCAGCAACCTTCGGACGACAGGGATGGATGATGGGCAGTTCTTC. It codes for CASNLRTTGMDDGQFF.

This sequence joins TRBV2 and TRBJ1-4; the D is unclear. V shed 7 bases and J shed 1 base, with 13 bases lying between them. The germline V gene has CDR1 SNHLY and CDR2 FYNNEI. This CDR3 has 15 residues. CDR3 region: CASMFEVRTNEKLFF. DNA of the CDR3: TGTGCCAGCATGTTTGAGGTCAGAACTAATGAAAAACTGTTTTTT.

The V gene is TRBV4-1, the J gene TRBJ1-1, with D possibly being TRBD1 (6 bases). Trimming left V 0 bases short and J 3 bases short, with 11 bases between. This CDR3 spans 15 amino acids. Germline V gene lookup returns CDR1 MGHRA and CDR2 YSYEKL. For the CDR3, the DNA is TGCGCCAGCAGCCAAGATACCCAGGGGCACACTGAAGCTTTCTTT. Translation gives CASSQDTQGHTEAFF.

The rearrangement joins TRBV19 to TRBJ2-7, with D possibly being TRBD1 (5 bases). Germline assignment: CDR1 LNHDA and CDR2 SQIVND (reference sequence). V lost 9 bases and J 2 bases, leaving 14 bases between the germline ends. There are 13 residues in the CDR3. CDR3 loop: CASLLREPYEQYF. The CDR3 bases are TGTGCCAGCTTACTCAGGGAACCCTACGAGCAGTACTTC. Combining the CDR3 with reference TRBV19 and TRBJ2-7 gives the whole variable domain DGGITQSPKYLFRKEGQNVTLSCEQNLNHDAMYWYRQDPGQGLRLIYYSQIVNDFQKGDIAEGYSVSREKKESFPLTVTSAQKNPTAFYLCASLLREPYEQYFGPGTRLTVT.

This clone has only one observation. The rearrangement joins TRBV11-2 to TRBJ2-7; TRBD1 matches at 8 bases. Germline-derived CDR1 and CDR2 are SGHAT and FQNNGV. This CDR3 has 15 residues. With V trimmed by 5 bases and J by 4 bases, 10 bases remained unmatched. CDR3 sequence: CASSTLGQASYEQYF. CDR3 in DNA: TGTGCCAGCAGCACCTTGGGACAGGCGAGTTACGAGCAGTACTTC.

The rearrangement uses TRBV5-1 and TRBJ2-3, with D possibly being TRBD1 (6 bases). Germline V CDR1 and CDR2: SGHRS, YFSETQ. The ends were cut back, 4 bases at V and 1 base at J, with 13 bases in the middle. This CDR3 region has 15 residues. The CDR3 bases are TGCGCCAGCAGCCTACAGGGCCTTGGCACAGATACGCAGTATTTT. This gives the protein CASSLQGLGTDTQYF.

V is TRBV6-5 and J is TRBJ2-7; D is possibly TRBD1 (5 bases). Germline CDR1 and CDR2: MNHEY and SVGAGI. Trimming removed 5 bases at V and 3 bases at J, with 11 bases between. This CDR3 has 13 residues. For the CDR3, the DNA is TGTGCCAGCAGTGAAGGACACGGCTACGAGCAGTACTTC. It translates to CASSEGHGYEQYF.

The chain carries TRBV6-1 and TRBJ1-1; D uncertain. V was trimmed by 1 base and J by 2 bases, leaving 5 bases between them. This CDR3 has 13 residues. Germline values: CDR1 MNHNS, CDR2 SASEGT. CDR3 nucleotide sequence: TGTGCCAGCAGTGAAGTAGATAACACTGAAGCTTTCTTT. It yields the protein CASSEVDNTEAFF.

This clone was recorded only once. The chain uses TRBV19 and TRBJ2-7; TRBD2 matches 10 bases. The germline V gene encodes CDR1 LNHDA and CDR2 SQIVND (reference sequence). The CDR3 is 15 amino acids. Unmatched junction bases numbered 5, after V lost 1 base and J lost 5 bases. CDR3 sequence: CASSIVGLAFHEQYF. The CDR3 DNA reads TGTGCCAGTAGTATAGTGGGACTAGCGTTCCACGAGCAGTACTTC.

This clone has a single count. The rearrangement links TRBV7-2 to TRBJ2-1, with D possibly matching TRBD1 (5 bases). This CDR3 spans 15 amino acids. Deletions cut 5 bases from V and 2 bases from J, with 13 bases between. The germline V gene has CDR1 SGHTA and CDR2 FQGNSA. The CDR3 nucleotides read TGTGCCAGCAGCACCTACATGGACACCTACAATGAGCAGTTCTTC. Its protein is CASSTYMDTYNEQFF.

The chain links TRBV7-9 to TRBJ2-4; 8 bases align to TRBD1. This CDR3 contains 14 residues. Germline values: CDR1 SEHNR, CDR2 FQNEAQ (reference sequence). V shed 5 bases, J shed 6 bases, and the junction held 6 bases outside the gene matches. CDR3 amino acids: CASSHPGQGNIQYF. The CDR3 DNA reads as TGTGCCAGCAGCCACCCCGGACAGGGAAACATTCAGTACTTC.

The V gene is TRBV19, the J gene TRBJ1-6; TRBD1 matches at 8 bases. Germline CDR1 reads LNHDA; CDR2 reads SQIVND (reference sequence). V dropped 8 bases and J dropped 3; count of bases not matched to a gene: 6. The length of the CDR3 is 15 residues. The CDR3 DNA sequence: TGTGCCAGTGGTCAGGGGGCGTACTATAATTCACCCCTCCACTTT. It codes for CASGQGAYYNSPLHF.

This clone turned up a few times. The junction differs from germline at one of its ends, possibly a read error. This chain links TRBV7-7 with TRBJ2-1; D unclear. CDR3 size: 13 residues. Germline CDR1 is SSHAT and CDR2 is FNYEAQ (reference sequence). This CDR3 is CASSLGVLDEQFF. DNA of the CDR3: TGTGCTAGCAGCTTAGGAGTCTTGGATGAGCAGTTCTTC.